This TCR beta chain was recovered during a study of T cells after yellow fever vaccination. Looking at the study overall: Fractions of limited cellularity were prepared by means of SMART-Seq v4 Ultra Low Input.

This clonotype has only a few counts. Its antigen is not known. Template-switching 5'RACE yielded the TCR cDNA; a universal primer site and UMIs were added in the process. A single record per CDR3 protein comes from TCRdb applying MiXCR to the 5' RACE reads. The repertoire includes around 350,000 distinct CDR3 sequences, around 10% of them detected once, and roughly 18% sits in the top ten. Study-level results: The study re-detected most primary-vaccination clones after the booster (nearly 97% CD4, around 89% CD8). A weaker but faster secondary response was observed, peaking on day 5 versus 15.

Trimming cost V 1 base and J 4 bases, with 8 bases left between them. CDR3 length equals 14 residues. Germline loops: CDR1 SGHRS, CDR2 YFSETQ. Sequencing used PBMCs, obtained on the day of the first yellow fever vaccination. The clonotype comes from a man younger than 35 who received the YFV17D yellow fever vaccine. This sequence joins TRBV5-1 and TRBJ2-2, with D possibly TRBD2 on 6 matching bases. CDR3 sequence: CASSLFGGTGELFF. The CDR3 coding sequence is TGCGCCAGCAGCTTGTTCGGGGGCACCGGGGAGCTGTTTTTT.